Below, one T cell receptor (beta chain) is given with its context. The antigen remains undetermined. This specimen belongs to a study of CD8 T cells in ankylosing spondylitis. Overall study findings and caveats: Among TCR beta sequences, a motif of roughly 8 highly homologous variants appeared characteristic of ankylosing spondylitis blood.

The CDR3 totals 13 residues. Germline assignment: CDR1 SQVTM and CDR2 ANQGSEA. Trimming removed 5 bases at V and 1 base at J, with 11 bases between. TCRdb used MiXCR to reprocess the 5' RACE reads, holding one entry per CDR3 protein. The sample lists about 390,000 distinct CDR3 sequences; 20% to 25% were seen once. This chain uses TRBV29-1 with TRBJ1-1; D ambiguous. The receptor comes from a male donor with ankylosing spondylitis. The sequenced material came from blood, either unsorted or a sorted T cell fraction (not recorded which). CDR3 loop: CSVKNKENTEAFF. In DNA form, the CDR3 reads TGCAGCGTTAAAAATAAGGAGAACACTGAAGCTTTCTTT.